The 9 T cell receptor beta chains below were found in one sample sequenced in a study of OX40 agonist ivuxolimab in advanced cancers. Profiled with immunoSEQ multiplex PCR; TCRdb holds only in-frame clones, not every one. The table includes some 14,000 clones, 85% to 90% detected once. Sequences were derived from CD4+ or CD8+ T cells sorted from blood, sampled in a trial of the OX40 agonist ivuxolimab. Every receptor here comes from an adult with an advanced solid tumor such as melanoma, head and neck, liver or kidney cancer.

The table lists this clone with a count of one. The chain links TRBV27 to TRBJ1-5; possibly TRBD1 for D (6 bases). The germline V gene encodes CDR1 MNHEY and CDR2 SMNVEV (reference sequence). V lost 3 bases, J lost 7 bases, and 13 bases lay in between. The CDR3 runs 14 residues. CDR3 amino acids: CASSFLQGPQPQHF. Written as DNA, the CDR3 is TGTGCCAGCAGTTTCCTGCAGGGGCCCCAGCCCCAGCATTTT.

The chain combines TRBV27 with TRBJ2-1; the D call may be TRBD1 or TRBD2 (6 bases each). Germline V gene sequence: CDR1 MNHEY, CDR2 SMNVEV (reference sequence). CDR3 length: 15 residues. The V end was cut by 6 bases, the J end by 4 bases, with 16 bases between. In DNA form, the CDR3 reads TGTGCCAGCAGCAAGGAAGGGGGGCCTTACAATGAGCAGTTCTTC. Amino acid sequence: CASSKEGGPYNEQFF.

DNA for the CDR3: TGTGCCAGCACCGTGAAATTACGCCCTACCTACGAGCAGTACTTC. It specifies CASTVKLRPTYEQYF. The chain combines TRBV5-6 with TRBJ2-7, with D unresolved. V lost 6 bases and J 2 bases, leaving 18 bases between the germline ends. The CDR3 extends over 15 amino acids. Germline values: CDR1 SGHDT, CDR2 YYEEEE. Full variable domain (rest looked up from reference TRBV5-6 and TRBJ2-7): DAGVTQSPTHLIKTRGQQVTLRCSPKSGHDTVSWYQQALGQGPQFIFQYYEEEERQRGNFPDRFSGHQFPNYSSELNVNALLLGDSALYLCASTVKLRPTYEQYFGPGTRLTVT.

The gene calls are TRBV19 and TRBJ2-3; 13 bases line up with TRBD2. From germline, CDR1 is LNHDA and CDR2 SQIVND (reference sequence). The CDR3 length is 16 residues. V was pared by 4 bases and J by 2 bases, with 3 bases of the junction left unmatched. The CDR3 sequence: CASSTGTSGDTDTQYF. The CDR3 nucleotides read TGTGCCAGTAGTACTGGGACTAGCGGGGACACAGATACGCAGTATTTT. Using reference TRBV19 and TRBJ2-3 for the parts outside the CDR3, the full variable domain is DGGITQSPKYLFRKEGQNVTLSCEQNLNHDAMYWYRQDPGQGLRLIYYSQIVNDFQKGDIAEGYSVSREKKESFPLTVTSAQKNPTAFYLCASSTGTSGDTDTQYFGPGTRLTVL.

This clone has only a few counts. The V and J genes are TRBV13 and TRBJ2-7; D call uncertain. V was cut by 5 bases and J by 7 bases, with 9 bases left in between. Per germline, CDR1 PRHDT and CDR2 FYEKMQ (reference sequence). The CDR3 covers 11 residues. The CDR3 region is CASSASAEQYF. The CDR3 DNA reads TGTGCCAGCAGCGCCAGCGCGGAGCAGTACTTC.

The chain links TRBV5-1 to TRBJ2-3, with 9 bases that match TRBD2. Germline lookup yields CDR1 SGHRS and CDR2 YFSETQ. This CDR3 is 17 amino acids long. The V gene end was trimmed by 0 bases and the J gene end by 2 bases; junction bases not matched to a gene: 7. CDR3 residues: CASSLGGLASPTDTQYF. As DNA, the CDR3 is TGCGCCAGCAGCTTGGGGGGACTAGCCTCACCCACAGATACGCAGTATTTT.

The V gene is TRBV27, the J gene TRBJ1-2; the D is unclear. With 2 bases removed from V and 0 bases from J, the gap between germline ends came to 10 bases. The CDR3 extends over 15 amino acids. Germline assignment: CDR1 MNHEY and CDR2 SMNVEV (reference sequence). The CDR3 coding sequence is TGTGCCAGCAGTTTAAATCCACCGACTAACTATGGCTACACCTTC. Amino acid sequence: CASSLNPPTNYGYTF.

V gene TRBV6-5 combines with J gene TRBJ1-4; 7 bases are shared with TRBD1. V shed 5 bases, J shed 5 bases, and the junction held 8 bases outside the gene matches. The germline V gene has CDR1 MNHEY and CDR2 SVGAGI. CDR3 length: 15 amino acids. CDR3 DNA: TGTGCCAGCAGTCCTTCGGGGACAGCGAATGAAAAACTGTTTTTT. Translating it yields CASSPSGTANEKLFF.

The J gene is TRBJ1-3, the V gene TRBV9, with D tentatively TRBD1 (6 bases). The CDR3 consists of 16 residues. Germline CDR1 and CDR2: SGDLS and YYNGEE. V shed 3 bases and J shed 0 bases, with 13 bases lying between them. The CDR3 DNA reads as TGTGCCAGCAGCGGGACAGCGACCGACTCTGGAAACACCATATATTTT. It is translated as CASSGTATDSGNTIYF. Drawing the rest from reference TRBV9 and TRBJ1-3, the complete variable domain is DSGVTQTPKHLITATGQRVTLRCSPRSGDLSVYWYQQSLDQGLQFLIQYYNGEERAKGNILERFSAQQFPDLHSELNLSSLELGDSALYFCASSGTATDSGNTIYFGEGSWLTVV.